The 24 T cell receptor beta chains below all came from one sample that was sequenced in a study of blood T cell repertoires in COVID-19. Profiled with immunoSEQ multiplex PCR; TCRdb holds only in-frame clones, not every one. The profile covers more than 85,000 clones, with over 60% appearing a single time and around 4% taken by the ten largest. Specimen: peripheral blood. The receptors come from a woman over 75 with acute or convalescent COVID-19.

This rearrangement joins TRBV18 to TRBJ2-5, with 9 positions matching TRBD2. The CDR3 runs 16 residues. Germline CDR1 is KGHSH and CDR2 is LQKENI. The V segment lost 4 bases and the J segment 1 base; nucleotides outside the gene matches: 7. CDR3 sequence (DNA): TGTGCCAGCTCACAAAGGGGGACTAGCAGCCAAGAGACCCAGTACTTC. Translating gives CASSQRGTSSQETQYF. The full variable domain, in which reference TRBV18 and TRBJ2-5 provide the parts outside the CDR3, is NAGVMQNPRHLVRRRGQEARLRCSPMKGHSHVYWYRQLPEEGLKFMVYLQKENIIDESGMPKERFSAEFPKEGPSILRIQQVVRGDSAAYFCASSQRGTSSQETQYFGPGTRLLVL.

The chain is built from TRBV30 and TRBJ1-2, with TRBD1 as a possible D gene (6 bases). V shed 2 bases and J shed 5 bases, with 12 bases lying between them. The CDR3 sequence is 13 residues long. Germline loops: CDR1 GTSNPN, CDR2 SVGIG (reference sequence). The CDR3 bases are TGTGCCTGGAGTCAGGGGTTCGAGTATGGCTACACCTTC. Residues: CAWSQGFEYGYTF.

This chain links TRBV30 with TRBJ1-5, with D possibly being TRBD1 (5 bases). The germline V gene encodes CDR1 GTSNPN and CDR2 SVGIG (reference sequence). The CDR3 is 13 amino acids. V was trimmed by 6 bases and J by 0 bases, leaving 9 bases between them. CDR3: CACEQDSNQPQHF. CDR3 DNA: TGTGCCTGTGAACAGGATAGCAATCAGCCCCAGCATTTT.

The rearrangement joins TRBV27 to TRBJ1-4, with 9 bases aligning to TRBD1. Germline-derived CDR1 and CDR2 are MNHEY and SMNVEV (reference sequence). V gave up 5 bases and J gave up 7 bases; unmatched junction bases: 8. The CDR3 consists of 15 residues. DNA of the CDR3: TGTGCCAGCAGTGAAAAGGGACAGGGACCTGAAAAACTGTTTTTT. It is translated as CASSEKGQGPEKLFF.

The rearrangement joins TRBV11-2 to TRBJ1-1; tentatively, D is TRBD1 (5 bases). With 5 bases removed from V and 1 base from J, the gap between germline ends came to 8 bases. Germline V gene data show CDR1 as SGHAT and CDR2 as FQNNGV. The CDR3 runs 13 residues. The CDR3 DNA reads as TGTGCCAGCAGCGCTCAGGGGAACACTGAAGCTTTCTTT. This sequence encodes CASSAQGNTEAFF.

CDR3 protein: CATSRLGQQPQHF. The CDR3 DNA is TGTGCCACCAGCAGGTTAGGACAGCAGCCCCAGCATTTT. The chain combines TRBV15 with TRBJ1-5; TRBD1 is a possible D gene (6 bases). The V and J ends lost 3 bases and 7 bases respectively, with 10 bases between them. This CDR3 comprises 13 residues. Germline V gene sequence: CDR1 LNHNV, CDR2 YYDKDF (reference sequence).

This clone has just a few counts. V usage is TRBV7-9 and J usage is TRBJ2-7; 9 bases are a match to TRBD1. Looked up from germline, CDR1 is SEHNR and CDR2 is FQNEAQ (reference sequence). The CDR3 runs to 14 residues. V shed 3 bases, J shed 4 bases, and the junction held 4 bases outside the gene matches. The CDR3 protein is CASSFQQGAYEQYF. In nucleotides, the CDR3 is TGTGCCAGCAGCTTTCAACAGGGGGCGTACGAGCAGTACTTC.

The gene calls are TRBV28 and TRBJ2-7, with 12 bases aligning to TRBD1. Germline V CDR1 and CDR2: MDHEN, SYDVKM. V was pared by 4 bases and J by 7 bases, with 11 bases of the junction left unmatched. The CDR3 is 16 residues long. The CDR3 bases are TGTGCCAGCAGTTGGCTCCCGGGACAGGGGGCGCAGGAGCAGTACTTC. It codes for CASSWLPGQGAQEQYF.

The chain carries TRBV14 and TRBJ2-2; 8 nucleotides align to TRBD1. V lost 4 bases and J lost 8; bases outside the gene matches: 9. CDR3 length: 15 residues. In germline, CDR1 is SGHDN, CDR2 FVKESK. CDR3 amino acids: CASSRNTGGRGELFF. Here the CDR3 DNA reads TGTGCCAGCAGCCGCAACACAGGGGGTCGGGGGGAGCTGTTTTTT. Drawing the rest from reference TRBV14 and TRBJ2-2, the complete variable domain is EAGVTQFPSHSVIEKGQTVTLRCDPISGHDNLYWYRRVMGKEIKFLLHFVKESKQDESGMPNNRFLAERTGGTYSTLKVQPAELEDSGVYFCASSRNTGGRGELFFGEGSRLTVL.

This clone has more than one count but fewer than ten. The rearrangement uses TRBV6-6 and TRBJ2-2; TRBD1 matches at 7 bases. This CDR3 comprises 16 residues. CDR1 MNHNY and CDR2 SVGAGI come from the germline V gene (reference sequence). The V and J ends lost 5 bases and 6 bases, in that order; junction bases with no gene match: 12. In nucleotides, the CDR3 is TGTGCCAGCAGTCAACATAACAGGGGCTCGCCCGGGGAGCTGTTTTTT. The encoded protein is CASSQHNRGSPGELFF.

The CDR3 bases are TGTGCCTGGATGGGACAGGGCGGAAACACCATATATTTT. This encodes CAWMGQGGNTIYF. The chain joins TRBV30 to TRBJ1-3; 9 nucleotides match TRBD1. Unmatched junction bases numbered 2, after V lost 4 bases and J lost 4 bases. In germline, CDR1 is GTSNPN, CDR2 SVGIG (reference sequence). CDR3 size: 13 residues.

This clone occurred a few times. The rearrangement joins TRBV14 to TRBJ2-3, with a possible D match to TRBD2 (6 bases). Between the trimmed V and J ends, which lost 1 base and 0 bases, there was a span of 8 bases. Looked up from germline, CDR1 is SGHDN and CDR2 is FVKESK. The CDR3 is made up of 15 amino acids. In nucleotides, the CDR3 is TGTGCCAGCAGCCAAGTGGGACTTAGCACAGATACGCAGTATTTT. Translated, it gives CASSQVGLSTDTQYF. Supplemented by reference TRBV14 and TRBJ2-3, the full variable domain reads EAGVTQFPSHSVIEKGQTVTLRCDPISGHDNLYWYRRVMGKEIKFLLHFVKESKQDESGMPNNRFLAERTGGTYSTLKVQPAELEDSGVYFCASSQVGLSTDTQYFGPGTRLTVL.

The chain joins TRBV21-1 to TRBJ2-3; the D call in the table, TRBD2, was not verified against the DNA. TRBV21-1 is recorded as a pseudogene. The CDR3 is 16 amino acids. CDR3 protein: CASSKARGLSPDTQYF. DNA of the CDR3: TGTGCCAGCAGCAAAGCGCGGGGACTTAGTCCAGATACGCAGTATTTT.

The chain links TRBV28 to TRBJ1-1; D is uncertain. CDR3 length: 12 residues. V was cut by 3 bases and J by 7 bases, with 9 bases left in between. Germline values: CDR1 MDHEN, CDR2 SYDVKM. DNA for the CDR3: TGTGCCAGCAGTTTCAGTGGGCTTGAAGCTTTCTTT. Protein: CASSFSGLEAFF.

The chain links TRBV29-1 to TRBJ2-2; a weak D match, TRBD1 (5 bases). V was pared by 4 bases and J by 4 bases, with 10 bases between. The V gene's germline CDR1 is SQVTM and CDR2 ANQGSEA. CDR3 length: 13 residues. The CDR3 DNA sequence: TGCAGCGTTGGTGGGGCCCGCACCGGGGAGCTGTTTTTT. Its protein product is CSVGGARTGELFF.

The chain is built from TRBV7-6 and TRBJ2-5, with TRBD2 matching over 7 bases. Germline CDR1 SGHVS, CDR2 FNYEAQ. V shed 1 base, J shed 4 bases, and the junction held 9 bases outside the gene matches. This CDR3 is 16 amino acids long. CDR3 DNA: TGTGCCAGCAGCTTAGTATCTAGCGGCGGGGTAGAGACCCAGTACTTC. This sequence encodes CASSLVSSGGVETQYF.

The V gene is TRBV9, the J gene TRBJ1-4, with D unresolved. Deletions cut 2 bases from V and 7 bases from J, with 12 bases between. The germline gives CDR1 SGDLS, CDR2 YYNGEE. The CDR3 is 14 amino acids. CDR3 residues: CASSVAQLGEKLFF. As DNA, the CDR3 is TGTGCCAGCAGCGTTGCACAGTTAGGTGAAAAACTGTTTTTT. The full variable domain, rest sourced from reference TRBV9 and TRBJ1-4, is DSGVTQTPKHLITATGQRVTLRCSPRSGDLSVYWYQQSLDQGLQFLIQYYNGEERAKGNILERFSAQQFPDLHSELNLSSLELGDSALYFCASSVAQLGEKLFFGSGTQLSVL.

This clone appeared a few times. V is TRBV11-2 and J is TRBJ1-5, with 7 bases identical to TRBD1. With V trimmed by 2 bases and J by 2 bases, 3 bases remained unmatched. The length of the CDR3 is 15 residues. Germline V gene lookup returns CDR1 SGHAT and CDR2 FQNNGV. CDR3 sequence: CASSLRTGGNQPQHF. Here the CDR3 DNA reads TGTGCCAGCAGCTTAAGAACAGGGGGCAATCAGCCCCAGCATTTT.

The sample holds a few counts of this clone. J is TRBJ2-3 and V is TRBV12-5; perhaps TRBD2 as D (6 bases). V lost 10 bases and J 4 bases, leaving 12 bases between the germline ends. The CDR3 extends over 12 amino acids. CDR1 and CDR2 from the germline V gene are LGHNT and FRNRAP. The CDR3 reads CATRLDADTQYF. DNA of the CDR3: TGTGCTACCCGACTAGATGCAGATACGCAGTATTTT.

The J gene is TRBJ1-1, the V gene TRBV12-3 or TRBV12-4; D not certain. The V and J ends lost 5 bases and 4 bases respectively, with 5 bases between them. This CDR3 contains 11 residues. CDR3 sequence reads: CASSPGTEAFF. The CDR3 DNA is TGTGCCAGCAGTCCCGGCACTGAAGCTTTCTTT.

The chain recombines TRBV5-1 with TRBJ1-1; D not certain. This CDR3 contains 15 residues. V lost 3 bases and J 0 bases, leaving 12 bases between the germline ends. Germline-derived CDR1 and CDR2 are SGHRS and YFSETQ. The DNA of the CDR3 is TGCGCCAGCAGCTCTTACTGGTTCATGAACACTGAAGCTTTCTTT. It translates to CASSSYWFMNTEAFF.

This clone was detected many times. The chain employs TRBV7-8 and TRBJ2-7; perhaps TRBD1 as D (5 bases). The CDR3 is made up of 13 amino acids. V shed 5 bases and J shed 8 bases, with 16 bases lying between them. Germline V gene sequence: CDR1 SGHVS, CDR2 FQNEAQ. CDR3 in amino acids: CASSTPTVFKQYF. CDR3 sequence (DNA): TGTGCCAGCAGCACCCCGACAGTTTTCAAGCAGTACTTC.

Only a few counts were recorded for this clone. The chain recombines TRBV6-1 with TRBJ1-3; D is unclear. This CDR3 contains 16 residues. Germline CDR1 is MNHNS and CDR2 is SASEGT. V was pared by 2 bases and J by 0 bases, with 11 bases between. CDR3 coding DNA: TGTGCCAGCAGTGAACTGGCAGCGGGCTCTGGAAACACCATATATTTT. Protein sequence: CASSELAAGSGNTIYF.

V usage is TRBV9 and J usage is TRBJ2-1; maybe TRBD2 (7 bases). The germline V gene encodes CDR1 SGDLS and CDR2 YYNGEE. This CDR3 is 16 amino acids long. Trimming removed 0 bases from V and 4 bases from J, with 14 bases in between. The CDR3 protein is CASSVGAGAKYNEQFF. The CDR3 DNA follows: TGTGCCAGCAGCGTAGGGGCGGGGGCTAAGTACAATGAGCAGTTCTTC.